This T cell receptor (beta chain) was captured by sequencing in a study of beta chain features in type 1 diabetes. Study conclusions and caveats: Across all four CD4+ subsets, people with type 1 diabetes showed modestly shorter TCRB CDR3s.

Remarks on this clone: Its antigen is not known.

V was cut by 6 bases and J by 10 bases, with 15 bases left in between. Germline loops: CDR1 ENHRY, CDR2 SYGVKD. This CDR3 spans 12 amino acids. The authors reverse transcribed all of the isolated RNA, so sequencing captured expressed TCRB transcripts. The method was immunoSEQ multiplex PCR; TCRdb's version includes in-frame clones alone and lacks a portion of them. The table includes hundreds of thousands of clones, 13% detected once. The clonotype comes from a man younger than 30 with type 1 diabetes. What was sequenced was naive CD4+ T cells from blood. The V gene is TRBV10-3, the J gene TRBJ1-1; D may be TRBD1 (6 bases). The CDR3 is CAISGDNLRAFF. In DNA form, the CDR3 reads TGTGCCATCAGCGGGGACAACCTAAGAGCTTTCTTT.